This TCR beta chain emerged from a study of PD-L1 blockade in urothelial cancer. Study details: Each blood sample yielded a median of 141,255 T cells.

Sequencing used immunoSEQ multiplex PCR; TCRdb keeps in-frame clones, though not all of them. The table lists about 52,000 clones, approximately 75% of them singletons, with more than 3.5% in the top ten. This clonotype was obtained from a man in his 70s with urothelial cancer. The sample in question was PBMCs, obtained around atezolizumab (anti-PD-L1) treatment.

The CDR3 reads CASSPTGWHYGYTF. CDR3 nucleotides: TGTGCCAGCAGCCCCACAGGGTGGCACTATGGCTACACCTTC. The V call is TRBV9, the J call TRBJ1-2; weak D call: TRBD1 (6 bases). Per germline, CDR1 SGDLS and CDR2 YYNGEE. V was cut by 4 bases and J by 3 bases, with 13 bases left in between. The CDR3 covers 14 residues.